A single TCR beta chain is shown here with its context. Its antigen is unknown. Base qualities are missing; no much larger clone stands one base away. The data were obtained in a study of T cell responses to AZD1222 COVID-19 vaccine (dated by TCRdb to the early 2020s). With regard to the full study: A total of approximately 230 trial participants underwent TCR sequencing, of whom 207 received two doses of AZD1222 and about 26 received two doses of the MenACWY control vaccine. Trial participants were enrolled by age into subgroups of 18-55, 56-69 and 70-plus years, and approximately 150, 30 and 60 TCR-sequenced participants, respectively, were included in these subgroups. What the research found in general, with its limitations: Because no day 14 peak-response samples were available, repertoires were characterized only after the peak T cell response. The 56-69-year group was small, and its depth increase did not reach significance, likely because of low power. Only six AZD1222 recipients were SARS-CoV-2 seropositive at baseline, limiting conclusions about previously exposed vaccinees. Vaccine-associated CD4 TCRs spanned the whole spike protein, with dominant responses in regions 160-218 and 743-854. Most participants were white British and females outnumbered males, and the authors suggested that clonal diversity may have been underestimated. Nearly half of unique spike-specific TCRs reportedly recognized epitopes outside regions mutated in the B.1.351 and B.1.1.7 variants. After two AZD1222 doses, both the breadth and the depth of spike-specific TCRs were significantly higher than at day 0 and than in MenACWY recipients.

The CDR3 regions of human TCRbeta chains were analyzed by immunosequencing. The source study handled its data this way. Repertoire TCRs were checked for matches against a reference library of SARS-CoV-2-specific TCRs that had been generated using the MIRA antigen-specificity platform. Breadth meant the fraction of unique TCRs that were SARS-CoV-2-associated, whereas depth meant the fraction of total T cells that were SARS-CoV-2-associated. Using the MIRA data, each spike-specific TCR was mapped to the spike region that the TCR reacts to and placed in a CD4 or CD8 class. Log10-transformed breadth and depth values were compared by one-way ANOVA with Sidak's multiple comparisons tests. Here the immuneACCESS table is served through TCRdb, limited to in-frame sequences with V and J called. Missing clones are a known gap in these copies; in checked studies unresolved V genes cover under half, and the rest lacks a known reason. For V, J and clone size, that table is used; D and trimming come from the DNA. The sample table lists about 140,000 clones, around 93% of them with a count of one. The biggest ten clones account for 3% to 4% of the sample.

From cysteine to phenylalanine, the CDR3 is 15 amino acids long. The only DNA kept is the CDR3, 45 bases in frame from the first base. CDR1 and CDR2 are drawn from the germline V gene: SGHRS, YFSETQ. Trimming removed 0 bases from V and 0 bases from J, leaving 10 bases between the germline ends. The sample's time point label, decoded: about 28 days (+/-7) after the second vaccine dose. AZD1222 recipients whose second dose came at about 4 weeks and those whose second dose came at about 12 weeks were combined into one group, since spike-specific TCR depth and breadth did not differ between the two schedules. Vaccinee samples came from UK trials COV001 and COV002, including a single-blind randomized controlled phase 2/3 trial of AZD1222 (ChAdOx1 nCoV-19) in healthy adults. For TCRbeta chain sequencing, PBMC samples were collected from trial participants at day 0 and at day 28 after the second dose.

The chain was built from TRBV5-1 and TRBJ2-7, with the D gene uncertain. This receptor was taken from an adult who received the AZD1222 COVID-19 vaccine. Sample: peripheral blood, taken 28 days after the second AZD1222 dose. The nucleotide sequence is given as TGCGCCAGCAGCTTGGAGTCACACAGCTCCTACGAGCAGTACTTC. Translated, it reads CASSLESHSSYEQYF.